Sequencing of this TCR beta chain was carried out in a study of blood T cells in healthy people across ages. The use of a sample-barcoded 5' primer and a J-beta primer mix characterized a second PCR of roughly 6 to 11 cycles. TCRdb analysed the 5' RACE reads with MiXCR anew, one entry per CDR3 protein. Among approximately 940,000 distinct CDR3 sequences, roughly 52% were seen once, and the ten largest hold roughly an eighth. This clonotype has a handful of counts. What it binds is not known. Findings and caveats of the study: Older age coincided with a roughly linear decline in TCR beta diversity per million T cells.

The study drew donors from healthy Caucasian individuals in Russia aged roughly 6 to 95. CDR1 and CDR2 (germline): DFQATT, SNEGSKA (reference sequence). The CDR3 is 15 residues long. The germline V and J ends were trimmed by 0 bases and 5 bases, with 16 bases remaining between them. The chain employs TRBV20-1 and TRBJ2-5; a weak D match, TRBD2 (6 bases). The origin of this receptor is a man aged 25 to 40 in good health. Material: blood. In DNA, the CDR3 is TGCAGTGCTAGAGAACCCCTAGCGTTGATGGAGACCCAGTACTTC. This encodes CSAREPLALMETQYF.